This TCR beta chain came from a study of human T cells and chemical hapten exposure (dated by TCRdb to the early 2020s). With respect to the entire study: For sensitization, 2% DPC in acetone was applied to a 2 cm by 2 cm area of upper inner arm skin. Throughout the study period of around 24 weeks, patients also received therapeutic DPC doses to the scalp every week. Libraries were pooled for sequencing, and variation in per-sample TCR yields was attributed mainly to small differences in library volumes within the pool. The study tracked peripheral blood TCR repertoire changes in vivo during primary and secondary sensitization to the hapten diphenylcyclopropenone (DPC) in alopecia patients. The mostly female patient cohort included alopecia areata with under or over 50% scalp involvement, alopecia totalis and alopecia universalis. Patch tests used Finn chambers with 0.01% DPC on the upper back, scored after 6 days by International Contact Dermatitis Research Group standards. About 27 alopecia patients gave blood for TCR sequencing at one to four time points (pre-sensitization, 2, 6 and 24 weeks). Patient blood was sampled pre-sensitization (week 0) and at 2, 6 and about 24 weeks after DPC sensitization. Summary of the overall study and its limitations: DPC sensitization did not change how many TCRs were above 1 in 1000 frequency, and no evidence was found of alterations in global repertoire structure. A positive correlation was found between the number of PT1 expanded TCRs and patch test score, with significance reached at thresholds 8, 16 and 32 but not 4. Compared with pre-sensitization or healthy control sets, expanded TCRs formed significantly more large CDR3 similarity clusters, which is consistent with antigen-driven responses. Because every patient had alopecia, a presumed autoimmune disease, the patients' immune response might differ from that of healthy individuals. Repeated subsampling changed both the strength of the expansion versus patch-test correlation and the threshold at which the correlation became significant.

In the germline V gene, CDR1 corresponds to SQVTM and CDR2 to ANQGSEA. From V the trimming removes 7 bases and from J it removes 4 bases, while the gene matches leave 6 bases of the junction unaccounted for. The CDR3 starts with the cysteine, ends with the phenylalanine, and has 12 residues. The CDR3 DNA has 36 bases and is translated from base 1. What this sample's time point label stands for: patch test 2, 6 weeks after DPC sensitization. The sample's treatment or condition label is to be understood as: therapeutic diphenylcyclopropenone sensitization with weekly scalp DPC. At every patch-test visit, the blood draw took place before the patch test was put on. Eligible patients were aged 18 to 70, diagnosed with alopecia, deemed suitable for DPC therapy, and excluded if pregnant. Total RNA was extracted from unfractionated whole blood that had been collected in Tempus Blood RNA tubes. The library was built by means of RACE. TCRdb names NextSeq 500 as the instrument used. Library preparation attached unique molecular identifiers to individual cDNA molecules for quantitative, reproducible TCR counting. From each blood RNA sample, both TCR alpha and TCR beta chains were sequenced. Concerning the study's data processing: A median of roughly 100,000 TCRs per sample was observed, with a range of 23,224 to 690,600. V, J and CDR3 annotation of the TCR reads was carried out using the Decombinator software suite. Every sample was subsampled to the same number of TCRs (28,000) for the PS versus PT1 abundance plots. TCRs were defined as expanded if absent before sensitization and observed at least eight times at the 2-week time point. In TCRdb, the public reads were trimmed at Q25 with fastp and aligned with MiXCR, with productive beta chains retained. Merged by CDR3 protein, the rows form single entries marked with the most common genes and DNA. TCRdb, not the original authors, processed these V and J calls. This sample comprises 65,000 to 95,000 distinct CDR3 sequences, around 6.7% of them detected only once. The ten largest make up around 1.3% of the sample.

This clonotype was detected many times. It has no known antigen specificity. No much larger clone is present one base from it, and per-base qualities are unavailable. This specimen was whole blood, taken in connection with sensitization to the hapten diphenylcyclopropenone (DPC). The source of this sequence is a woman in her thirties with alopecia areata. Some clones in this sample may be carry-over from other donors' samples. Recombination linked TRBV29-1 to TRBJ1-1, and 7 junctional nucleotides match TRBD1. The DNA sequence follows: TGCAGCGGGAGACAGGGCTCCACTGAAGCTTTCTTT. Translated, this gives CSGRQGSTEAFF.